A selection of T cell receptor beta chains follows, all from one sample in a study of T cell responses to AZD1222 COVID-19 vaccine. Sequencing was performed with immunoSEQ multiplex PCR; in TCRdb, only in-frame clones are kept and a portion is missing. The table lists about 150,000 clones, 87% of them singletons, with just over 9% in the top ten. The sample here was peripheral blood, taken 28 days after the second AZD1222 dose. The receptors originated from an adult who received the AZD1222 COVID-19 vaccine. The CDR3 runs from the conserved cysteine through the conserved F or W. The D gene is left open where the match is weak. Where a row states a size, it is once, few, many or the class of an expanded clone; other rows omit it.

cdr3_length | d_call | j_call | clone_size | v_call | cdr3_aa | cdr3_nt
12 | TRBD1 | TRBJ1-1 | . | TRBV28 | CASSPRGTEAFF | TGTGCCAGCAGTCCCAGGGGGACTGAAGCTTTCTTT
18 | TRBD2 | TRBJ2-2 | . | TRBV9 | CASSVVGGRTRYTGELFF | TGTGCCAGCAGCGTAGTCGGGGGAAGGACTAGATACACCGGGGAGCTGTTTTTT
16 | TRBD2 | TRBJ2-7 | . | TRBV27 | CASPPLRSGRLVEQYF | TGTGCCAGCCCTCCTTTAAGAAGCGGGAGACTCGTAGAGCAGTACTTC
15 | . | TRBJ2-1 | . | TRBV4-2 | CASSQDQASYNEQFF | TGTGCCAGCAGCCAAGATCAGGCTAGCTACAATGAGCAGTTCTTC
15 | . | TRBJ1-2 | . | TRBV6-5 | CASSYSRGANYGYTF | TGTGCCAGCAGTTACTCCAGGGGAGCTAACTATGGCTACACCTTC
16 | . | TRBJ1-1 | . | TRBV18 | CASSPVTGTLDTEAFF | TGTGCCAGTTCACCGGTGACGGGAACTTTGGACACTGAAGCTTTCTTT
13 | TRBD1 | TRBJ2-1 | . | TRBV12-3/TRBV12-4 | CASRGTGVNEQFF | TGTGCCAGCAGGGGAACAGGGGTCAATGAGCAGTTCTTC
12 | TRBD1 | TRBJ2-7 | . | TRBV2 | CASNTDRGEQYF | TGTGCCAGCAATACGGACAGGGGGGAGCAGTACTTC
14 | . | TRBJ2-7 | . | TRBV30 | CAWITRQISYEQYF | TGTGCCTGGATTACAAGACAGATATCCTACGAGCAGTACTTC
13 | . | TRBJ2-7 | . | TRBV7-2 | CASSLGLGYEQYF | TGTGCCAGCAGCTTAGGACTGGGCTACGAGCAGTACTTC
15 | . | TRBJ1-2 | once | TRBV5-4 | CASKAGANTNYGYTF | TGTGCCAGCAAGGCAGGGGCCAACACTAACTATGGCTACACCTTC
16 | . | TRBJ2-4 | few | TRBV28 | CASVFSGGLAKNIQYF | TGTGCCAGCGTTTTTTCTGGGGGTTTGGCCAAAAACATTCAGTACTTC
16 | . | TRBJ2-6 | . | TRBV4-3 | CASSQAPTSGANVLTF | TGCGCCAGCAGCCAAGCGCCTACCTCTGGGGCCAACGTCCTGACTTTC
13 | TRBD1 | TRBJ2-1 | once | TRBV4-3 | CASSQGGQGRKFF | TGCGCCAGCAGCCAGGGGGGACAGGGGAGGAAGTTCTTC
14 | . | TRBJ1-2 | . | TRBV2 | CASTGVRTDYGYTF | TGTGCCAGCACCGGCGTGAGGACGGACTATGGCTACACCTTC
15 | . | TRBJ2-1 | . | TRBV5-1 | CASTQGTNNYNEQFF | TGCGCCAGCACCCAGGGGACCAATAATTACAATGAGCAGTTCTTC
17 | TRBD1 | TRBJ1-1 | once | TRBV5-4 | CASSPEGQGAMNTEAFF | TGTGCCAGCAGCCCCGAGGGACAGGGGGCAATGAACACTGAAGCTTTCTTT
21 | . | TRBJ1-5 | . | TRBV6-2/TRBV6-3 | CASSYDKLSGGLSTSNQPQHF | TGTGCCAGCAGTTACGACAAACTGTCCGGGGGGCTTTCTACTAGCAATCAGCCCCAGCATTTT
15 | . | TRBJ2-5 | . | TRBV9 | CASSVQGGVKQTQYF | TGTGCCAGCAGCGTACAAGGGGGAGTCAAACAGACCCAGTACTTC
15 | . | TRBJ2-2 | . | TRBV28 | CASSLVWGATGELFF | TGTGCCAGCAGTTTAGTTTGGGGAGCCACCGGGGAGCTGTTTTTT
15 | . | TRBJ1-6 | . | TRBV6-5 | CASGGASDNNSPLHF | TGTGCCAGTGGGGGGGCGTCGGATAATAATTCACCCCTCCACTTT
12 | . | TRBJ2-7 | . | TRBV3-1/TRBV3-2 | CASSQAAYEQYF | TGTGCCAGCAGCCAAGCCGCCTACGAGCAGTACTTC
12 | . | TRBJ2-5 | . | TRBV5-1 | CASIDSQETQYF | TGCGCCAGCATCGACAGCCAAGAGACCCAGTACTTC
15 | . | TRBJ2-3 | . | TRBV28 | CASSSGSSLSDTQYF | TGTGCCAGCAGTTCCGGGTCCTCCTTGTCAGATACGCAGTATTTT
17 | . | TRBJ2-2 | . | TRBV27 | CASSLIPAEDYTGELFF | TGTGCCAGCAGCCTAATCCCGGCGGAGGACTACACCGGGGAGCTGTTTTTT
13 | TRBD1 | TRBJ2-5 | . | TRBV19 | CASTTGGRETQYF | TGTGCCAGTACCACAGGGGGCCGGGAGACCCAGTACTTC
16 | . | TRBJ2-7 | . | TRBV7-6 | CASSLGTPSPRDEQYF | TGTGCCAGCAGCTTAGGTACCCCCAGTCCCAGGGACGAGCAGTACTTC
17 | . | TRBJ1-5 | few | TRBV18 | CASSPIRGDYSNQPQHF | TGTGCCAGCTCACCTATCAGGGGAGACTATAGCAATCAGCCCCAGCATTTT
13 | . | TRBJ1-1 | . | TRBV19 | CASSYGGDTEAFF | TGTGCCAGTAGCTATGGGGGAGACACTGAAGCTTTCTTT
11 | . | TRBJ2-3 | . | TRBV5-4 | CASSFTDTQYF | TGTGCCAGCAGCTTCACAGATACGCAGTATTTT
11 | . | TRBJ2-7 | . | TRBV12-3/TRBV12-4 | CASSLGGKQYF | TGTGCCAGCAGTTTAGGCGGGAAGCAGTACTTC
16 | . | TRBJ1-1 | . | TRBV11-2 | CASSLGLAGARTEAFF | TGTGCCAGCAGCTTAGGCCTGGCAGGGGCTAGAACTGAAGCTTTCTTT
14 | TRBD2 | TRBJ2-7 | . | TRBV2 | CASSEVASGYEQYF | TGTGCCAGCAGTGAAGTAGCTAGCGGCTACGAGCAGTACTTC
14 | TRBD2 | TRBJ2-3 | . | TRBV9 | CASSVAGGSDTQYF | TGTGCCAGCAGCGTAGCGGGGGGATCAGATACGCAGTATTTT
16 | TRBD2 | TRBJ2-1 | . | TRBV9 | CASSGGLGEAYNEQFF | TGTGCCAGCAGCGGTGGACTAGGGGAGGCCTACAATGAGCAGTTCTTC
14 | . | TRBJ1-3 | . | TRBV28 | CASSDLTPGNTIYF | TGTGCCAGCAGTGACCTCACCCCTGGAAACACCATATATTTT
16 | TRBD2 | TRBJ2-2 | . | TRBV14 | CASSQVYLADTGELFF | TGTGCCAGCAGCCAAGTATATCTAGCGGACACCGGGGAGCTGTTTTTT
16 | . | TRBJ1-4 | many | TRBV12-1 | CASSFMTVRINEKLFF | TGTGCCAGCAGCTTTATGACGGTGAGAATTAATGAAAAACTGTTTTTT
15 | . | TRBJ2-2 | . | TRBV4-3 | CASSQVDRNTGELFF | TGCGCCAGCAGCCAAGTGGACAGAAACACCGGGGAGCTGTTTTTT
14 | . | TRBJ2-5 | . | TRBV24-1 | CATSDSGAPPTQYF | TGTGCCACCAGTGATTCTGGGGCCCCACCTACCCAGTACTTC
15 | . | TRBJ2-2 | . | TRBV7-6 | CASSLDPGNTGELFF | TGTGCCAGCAGCTTAGATCCAGGGAACACCGGGGAGCTGTTTTTT
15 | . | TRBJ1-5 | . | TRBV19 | CASKIKTGQFEPQHF | TGTGCCAGTAAGATCAAGACAGGCCAATTTGAGCCCCAGCATTTT
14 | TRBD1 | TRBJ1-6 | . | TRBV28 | CASSSGGAVSPLHF | TGTGCCAGCAGTTCAGGGGGCGCAGTTTCACCCCTCCACTTT
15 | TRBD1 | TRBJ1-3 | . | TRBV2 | CASSLQGAGGNTIYF | TGTGCCAGCAGCCTACAGGGGGCAGGGGGAAACACCATATATTTT
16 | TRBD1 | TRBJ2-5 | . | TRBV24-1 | CATSDHRQGRKETQYF | TGTGCCACCAGTGACCACCGACAGGGGAGAAAAGAGACCCAGTACTTC
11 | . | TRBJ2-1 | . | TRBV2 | CASSWYNEQFF | TGTGCCAGCAGTTGGTACAATGAGCAGTTCTTC
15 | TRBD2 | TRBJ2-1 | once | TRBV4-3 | CASSQGLAGGNEQFF | TGCGCCAGCAGCCAAGGACTAGCGGGAGGGAATGAGCAGTTCTTC
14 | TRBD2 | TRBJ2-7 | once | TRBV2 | CASSVEAGVNEQYF | TGTGCCAGCAGTGTAGAAGCGGGAGTAAACGAGCAGTACTTC
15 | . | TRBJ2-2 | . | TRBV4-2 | CASSQDGLYTGELFF | TGTGCCAGCAGCCAAGATGGCCTGTACACCGGGGAGCTGTTTTTT
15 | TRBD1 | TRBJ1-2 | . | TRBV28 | CASSYGGQGRYGYTF | TGTGCCAGCAGCTATGGCGGACAGGGACGTTATGGCTACACCTTC
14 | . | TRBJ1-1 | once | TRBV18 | CASSRDTVGAEAFF | TGTGCCAGCTCACGGGACACCGTAGGGGCTGAAGCTTTCTTT